This TCR beta chain was captured by sequencing in a study of T-cell memory formation after mild COVID-19. At the level of the study: Each donor largely had its own TCR clusters.

This clonotype was observed a handful of times. CDR1 MNHEY and CDR2 SVGEGT come from the germline V gene. V lost 2 bases and J 1 base, leaving 18 bases between the germline ends. The CDR3 has 18 residues. Barcoded TCR alpha and TCR beta cDNA libraries with UMIs came from 5'RACE using constant-segment primers. Via MiXCR, TCRdb re-called the 5' RACE reads, giving one row per CDR3 protein. The sample lists some 300,000 distinct CDR3 sequences, 20% to 25% occurring once. This sequence joins TRBV6-2 or TRBV6-3 and TRBJ2-4; a weak D match, TRBD1 (6 bases). This clonotype was obtained from a man between 18 and 35 years old who had mild COVID-19 (a few samples of this study predate the infection). Cell type and time point are not known. Sequenced input: PBMCs or a T cell subset sorted from them (not recorded which). The CDR3 protein is CASSYLTGHQAAKNIQYF. The CDR3 DNA follows: TGTGCCAGCAGTTACCTTACGGGACACCAGGCGGCCAAAAACATTCAGTACTTC.